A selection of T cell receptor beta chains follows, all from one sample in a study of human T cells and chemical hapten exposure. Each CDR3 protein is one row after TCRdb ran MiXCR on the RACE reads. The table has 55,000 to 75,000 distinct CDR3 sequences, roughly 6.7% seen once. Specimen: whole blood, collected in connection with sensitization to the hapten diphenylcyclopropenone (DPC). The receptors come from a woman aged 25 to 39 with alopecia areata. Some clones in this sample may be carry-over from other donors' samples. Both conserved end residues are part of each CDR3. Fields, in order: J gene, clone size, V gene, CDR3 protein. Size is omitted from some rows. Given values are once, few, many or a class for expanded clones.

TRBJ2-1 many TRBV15 CATSRDPISRSEQFF
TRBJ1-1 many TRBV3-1 CASSQQAPGQETEAFF
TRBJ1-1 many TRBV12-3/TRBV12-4 CASSQNPSRAFF
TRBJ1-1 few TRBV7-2 CASSMGRQTEAFF
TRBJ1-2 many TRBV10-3 CAISPTGHGYTF
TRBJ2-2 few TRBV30 CAWRTWVNTGELFF
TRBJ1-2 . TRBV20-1 CSAPRGPYGSYGYTF
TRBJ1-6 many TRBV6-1 CASSVPAGSSYNSPLHF
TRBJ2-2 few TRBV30 CAGPGPWGGELFF
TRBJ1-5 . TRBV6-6 CASSKADRGGSGQPQHF
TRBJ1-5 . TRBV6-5 CASSQAGKSNQPQHF
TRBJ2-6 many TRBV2 CASSEQGASGANVLTF
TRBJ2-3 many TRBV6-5 CASSRLAGGADTQYF
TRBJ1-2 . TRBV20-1 CSARDNGQVGNYGYTF
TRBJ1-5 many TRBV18 CASSPGTENQPQHF
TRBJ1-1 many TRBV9 CASSQTSDTEAFF
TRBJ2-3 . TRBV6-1 CASSRLEGGDTQYF
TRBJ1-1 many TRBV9 CASSVGTGGLAFF
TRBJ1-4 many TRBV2 CASSEVRVSAEKLFF
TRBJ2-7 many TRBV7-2 CASSLGQKYYEQYF
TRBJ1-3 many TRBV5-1 CASSFTGAGNTIYF
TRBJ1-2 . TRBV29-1 CSVAEPNYGYTF
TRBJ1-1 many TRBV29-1 CSVELTGDTEAFF
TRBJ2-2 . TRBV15 CATSREGAGGYTGELFF
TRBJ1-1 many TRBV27 CASRTLTGVVTEAFF
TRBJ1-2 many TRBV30 CAWRGTNYGYTF
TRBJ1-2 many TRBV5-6 CASSPGGRFDGYTF
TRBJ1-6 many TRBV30 CAWSVQWSSYNSPLHF
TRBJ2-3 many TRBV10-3 CASGVTTDTQYF
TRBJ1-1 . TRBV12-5 CASGLVAGEDTEAFF
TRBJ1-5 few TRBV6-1 CASSDARDCNQPQHF
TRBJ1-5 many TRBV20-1 CSAVKQGNQPQHF
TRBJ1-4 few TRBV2 CASLGRVANEKLFF
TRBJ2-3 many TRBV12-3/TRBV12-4 CASSFGDSDTQYF
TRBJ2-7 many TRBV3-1 CASSQGQTYEQYF
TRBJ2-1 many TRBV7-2 CASSLGGGPSEQFF
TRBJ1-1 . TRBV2 CASSERPTGSGTEAFF
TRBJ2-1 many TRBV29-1 CSVGGGEQFF
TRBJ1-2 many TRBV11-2 CASSGMDRGYGYTF
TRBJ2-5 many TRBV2 CASSPGLVVETQYF
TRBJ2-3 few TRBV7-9 CASSFRLAGRRYADTQYF
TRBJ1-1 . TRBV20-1 CSARDKGSGNTEAFF
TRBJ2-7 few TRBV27 CASSLSGVPLYEQYF
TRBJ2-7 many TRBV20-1 CSALPGQGAYEQYF
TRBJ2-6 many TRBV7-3 CASSPTGTVSGANVLTF
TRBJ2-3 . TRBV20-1 CSARGSGGGPTDTQYF
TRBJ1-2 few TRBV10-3 CAISGTVSYGYTF
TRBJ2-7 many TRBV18 CASSFTGTQPSYEQYF
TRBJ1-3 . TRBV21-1 CASSDLSPGPRKENTIYF
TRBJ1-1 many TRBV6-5 CASRMTGGMGTEAFF
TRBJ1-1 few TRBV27 CASSLLVPSKTGNTEAFF